This entry concerns a single TCR beta chain. No antigen is known for it. This record comes from a study of cytomegalovirus exposure and HLA in healthy donors. Researchers ran the PCR with 60 Vbeta and 13 Jbeta primers. How the authors handled the data: Unique TCR beta chains numbered roughly 84 million in a later analysis, with around 11 million shared. The protocol was immunoSEQ multiplex PCR, while the TCRdb copy is restricted to in-frame clones and leaves out a portion. V and J calls and clone size come straight from that table; D and trimming were deduced from the DNA. The repertoire holds about 130,000 clones, with roughly four fifths as singletons. Germline assignment: CDR1 SGDLS and CDR2 YYNGEE. V lost 4 bases, J lost 6 bases, and 16 bases lay in between. The CDR3 consists of 15 residues. The study's findings and limits: Presence/absence comparisons presumed near-even sequencing depth among donors. The study designated roughly 150 TCR beta chains cytomegalovirus-associated.

This chain links TRBV9 with TRBJ2-2; possibly TRBD2 for D (6 bases). Sequencing was carried out using PBMCs. This TCR was recovered from a boy between 2 and 15 years old in good health and CMV-seronegative. CDR3 amino acids: CASSLGGIRPGELFF. As DNA, the CDR3 is TGTGCCAGCAGCCTTGGGGGGATACGACCCGGGGAGCTGTTTTTT.